Listed below are T cell receptor beta chains from one sample, sequenced in a study of a mutant IDH1 vaccine in newly diagnosed glioma. These receptors are not linked to any known antigen. The repertoire was sequenced with immunoSEQ multiplex PCR; TCRdb's copy has only in-frame clones and lacks some. In the table there are tens of thousands of clones, around 84% of which are singletons. Sequenced here: PBMCs, sampled from a glioma patient whose treatment included an IDH1 peptide vaccine. These receptors were collected from a man aged 30 to 39 with glioma. The CDR3 runs from the conserved cysteine through the conserved F or W. Fields, in order: V gene, J gene, clone size, D gene, CDR3 protein, CDR3 DNA. The D gene is left open where the match is weak. Size is omitted from some rows. Given values are once, few, many or a class for expanded clones.

>TRBV6-1|TRBJ2-7|.|TRBD1
CASSEGTGSYEQYF
TGTGCCAGCAGTGAAGGGACAGGGTCCTACGAGCAGTACTTC
>TRBV11-2|TRBJ2-7|.|.
CASRSGRGREDSYEQYF
TGTGCCAGCCGGTCGGGTCGGGGCAGGGAGGACTCCTACGAGCAGTACTTC
>TRBV2|TRBJ1-1|few|.
CASSVTGFNTEAFF
TGTGCCAGCAGTGTTACAGGGTTTAACACTGAAGCTTTCTTT
>TRBV6-6|TRBJ2-7|.|.
CASSYTQSSYEQYF
TGTGCCAGCAGTTACACACAGAGCTCCTACGAGCAGTACTTC
>TRBV2|TRBJ2-6|.|TRBD1
CASSADRVLSGANVLTF
TGTGCCAGCAGTGCGGACAGGGTGCTATCTGGGGCCAACGTCCTGACTTTC
>TRBV19|TRBJ1-1|.|.
CASSIGQGNTEAFF
TGTGCCAGTAGTATCGGGCAGGGGAACACTGAAGCTTTCTTT
>TRBV29-1|TRBJ2-1|.|TRBD1
CSVEDVPGQAYNEQFF
TGCAGCGTTGAAGATGTGCCGGGACAGGCGTACAATGAGCAGTTCTTC
>TRBV6-1|TRBJ1-2|.|.
CASINEEHGGYTF
TGTGCCAGCATTAATGAAGAGCACGGAGGCTACACCTTC
>TRBV19|TRBJ1-1|once|TRBD1
CASSVGQGNTEAFF
TGTGCCAGTAGTGTCGGACAGGGGAACACTGAAGCTTTCTTT
>TRBV6-1|TRBJ2-2|.|.
CASSEFFTAGRAGELFF
TGTGCCAGCAGTGAATTTTTCACCGCAGGGCGGGCCGGGGAGCTGTTTTTT
>TRBV28|TRBJ2-7|.|.
CASRVVGSSYEQYF
TGTGCCAGCAGGGTGGTTGGGAGCTCCTACGAGCAGTACTTC
>TRBV7-8|TRBJ1-3|.|.
CASSLLGRGTGNTIYF
TGTGCCAGCAGCTTACTTGGCAGGGGCACTGGAAACACCATATATTTT
>TRBV18|TRBJ2-7|once|.
CASSRLEYEQYF
TGTGCCAGCTCACGGCTAGAATACGAGCAGTACTTC
>TRBV11-2|TRBJ2-7|.|.
CASSLLVSYEQYF
TGTGCCAGCAGCTTATTGGTCTCCTACGAGCAGTACTTC
>TRBV15|TRBJ1-2|once|TRBD1
CATSRQPGQGLRGYTF
TGTGCCACCAGCAGGCAGCCGGGACAGGGGCTACGTGGCTACACCTTC
>TRBV12-5|TRBJ1-1|.|.
CAGGPRDATNTEAFF
TGTGCTGGTGGCCCCCGGGACGCGACGAACACTGAAGCTTTCTTT
>TRBV19|TRBJ2-3|.|.
CASSIAPVGADTQYF
TGTGCCAGTAGTATAGCCCCGGTGGGGGCAGATACGCAGTATTTT
>TRBV7-9|TRBJ2-7|once|TRBD2
CASSLIGTSRYEQYF
TGTGCCAGCAGCTTAATCGGGACTAGTAGATACGAGCAGTACTTC
>TRBV5-1|TRBJ2-7|.|.
CASSSWLNTYEQYF
TGCGCCAGCAGCTCCTGGTTAAACACCTACGAGCAGTACTTC
>TRBV7-8|TRBJ1-1|.|.
CASSLPAPPNTEAFF
TGTGCCAGCAGCCTCCCTGCACCACCGAACACTGAAGCTTTCTTT
>TRBV4-1|TRBJ2-1|.|.
CASSQIDILSYNEQFF
TGCGCCAGCAGCCAAATTGACATCCTCTCCTACAATGAGCAGTTCTTC
>TRBV15|TRBJ2-7|.|.
CATSREGRGPREQYF
TGTGCCACCAGCAGAGAGGGACGGGGGCCTAGGGAGCAGTACTTC
>TRBV19|TRBJ2-3|.|TRBD1
CASSIPGTGTYFTDTQYF
TGTGCCAGTAGTATCCCCGGGACAGGGACATACTTCACAGATACGCAGTATTTT
>TRBV14|TRBJ1-1|.|.
CASSPWGTRAYSEAFF
TGTGCCAGCAGCCCCTGGGGGACGAGGGCTTACTCTGAAGCTTTCTTT
>TRBV7-2|TRBJ2-2|.|.
CASSLSSTGELFF
TGTGCCAGCAGCTTAAGCAGCACCGGGGAGCTGTTTTTT
>TRBV19|TRBJ1-1|.|TRBD1
CASSSRDRIMNTEAFF
TGTGCCAGTAGTAGCCGGGACAGAATAATGAACACTGAAGCTTTCTTT
>TRBV9|TRBJ2-5|once|.
CASSPHPSETQYF
TGTGCCAGCAGCCCCCACCCCAGCGAGACCCAGTACTTC
>TRBV5-4|TRBJ2-7|once|TRBD1
CASSPSTGTYEQYF
TGTGCCAGCAGCCCCTCGACAGGGACCTACGAGCAGTACTTC
>TRBV4-1|TRBJ2-7|.|.
CASSQVGKKPYEQYF
TGCGCCAGCAGCCAAGTAGGGAAAAAACCCTACGAGCAGTACTTC
>TRBV6-4|TRBJ1-1|.|.
CASSDGGQGAFF
TGTGCCAGCAGTGACGGCGGGCAGGGAGCTTTCTTT
>TRBV7-9|TRBJ2-1|.|TRBD2
CASSLAPSGGSYNEQFF
TGTGCCAGCAGCTTAGCCCCTAGCGGGGGGTCCTACAATGAGCAGTTCTTC
>TRBV16|TRBJ1-2|.|.
CASSQAGIGLIVGYTF
TGTGCCAGCAGCCAGGCAGGGATCGGCTTAATAGTCGGCTACACCTTC
>TRBV7-9|TRBJ1-1|.|.
CASSERQGQATEAFF
TGTGCCAGCAGCGAACGGCAGGGGCAAGCCACTGAAGCTTTCTTT
>TRBV11-2|TRBJ2-3|.|.
CASSLFRGAADTQYF
TGTGCCAGCAGCTTATTTCGAGGGGCCGCAGATACGCAGTATTTT
>TRBV6-5|TRBJ1-2|.|.
CASSYSGGGSNYGYTF
TGTGCCAGCAGTTACTCAGGAGGGGGAAGTAATTATGGCTACACCTTC
>TRBV4-1|TRBJ2-6|.|TRBD2
CASSPGLAGAGANVLTF
TGCGCCAGCAGTCCGGGACTAGCGGGGGCTGGGGCCAACGTCCTGACTTTC
>TRBV7-8|TRBJ1-4|.|.
CASSSFLLDGGFYEKLFF
TGTGCCAGCAGCTCTTTCCTCCTGGACGGAGGATTTTATGAAAAACTGTTTTTT
>TRBV7-9|TRBJ1-6|.|TRBD1
CASSLVLGTGVNSPLHF
TGTGCCAGCAGCTTAGTGCTTGGGACAGGGGTCAATTCACCCCTCCACTTT
>TRBV4-2|TRBJ1-2|.|.
CASSQDGAGNYGYTF
TGTGCCAGCAGCCAAGATGGAGCGGGGAACTATGGCTACACCTTC
>TRBV5-1|TRBJ1-2|.|.
CASSFGVAGQINYGYTF
TGCGCCAGCAGCTTTGGGGTCGCTGGACAGATTAACTATGGCTACACCTTC
>TRBV2|TRBJ1-5|.|.
CASSEGRASNQPQHF
TGTGCCAGCAGTGAGGGTCGGGCGAGCAATCAGCCCCAGCATTTT
>TRBV13|TRBJ2-1|.|TRBD2
CASSYGLAAGNEQFF
TGTGCCAGCAGCTACGGACTAGCGGCTGGGAATGAGCAGTTCTTC